The 16 T cell receptor beta chains reported below all come from one sample, sequenced in a study of shared clonotypes between healthy human individuals. Profiling relied on immunoSEQ multiplex PCR, and the TCRdb table lists in-frame clones only, not all of them. The table lists around 2.3 million clones, approximately 96% of them singletons. Sequenced: naive CD4+ T cells sorted from blood. The subset denotes: CD45RA+ positively selected. These receptors were taken from a man aged 18-30 years in good health.

The V and J genes are TRBV10-3 and TRBJ2-1, with 12 positions matching TRBD2. Germline loops: CDR1 ENHRY, CDR2 SYGVKD. J gave up 9 bases and V 7 bases, and 7 bases lay outside the gene matches. There are 14 residues in the CDR3. This CDR3 reads CAITPSGGATEQFF. As DNA, the CDR3 is TGTGCCATCACTCCTAGCGGGGGGGCCACTGAGCAGTTCTTC.

V and J are TRBV28 and TRBJ2-7, with D hard to call. Germline CDR1 and CDR2: MDHEN and SYDVKM. V shed 5 bases and J shed 3 bases, with 11 bases lying between them. The CDR3 runs to 13 residues. CDR3 sequence reads: CASSLKVYYEQYF. As DNA, the CDR3 is TGTGCCAGCAGTCTAAAAGTGTACTACGAGCAGTACTTC.

In its sample, this clone was seen once. The V call is TRBV4-1, the J call TRBJ1-5, with a tentative D call TRBD1 (5 bases). The CDR3 covers 17 residues. Trimming stripped 1 base from V and 1 base from J, with 14 bases between. The germline gives CDR1 MGHRA, CDR2 YSYEKL. CDR3 DNA sequence: TGCGCCAGCAGCCAAGGGGTAGGGGCTGGGAGCAATCAGCCCCAGCATTTT. Residues: CASSQGVGAGSNQPQHF.

This rearrangement joins TRBV4-1 to TRBJ1-3, with 9 bases that match TRBD1. This CDR3 region has 18 residues. V lost 1 base to trimming and J lost 2 bases; unmatched junction nucleotides: 9. Germline V gene sequence: CDR1 MGHRA, CDR2 YSYEKL. CDR3 sequence reads: CASSQAYRGLPPGNTIYF. The DNA of the CDR3 is TGCGCCAGCAGCCAAGCGTACAGGGGGCTCCCCCCTGGAAACACCATATATTTT.

The rearrangement uses TRBV9 and TRBJ1-2, with 7 bases fitting TRBD1. CDR1 is SGDLS and CDR2 is YYNGEE in the germline V gene. V was pared by 3 bases and J by 3 bases, with 11 bases of the junction left unmatched. This CDR3 region has 16 residues. The CDR3: CASSDPSTGRDYGYTF. CDR3 nucleotides: TGTGCCAGCAGCGACCCGTCGACAGGGAGGGACTATGGCTACACCTTC.

The V and J genes are TRBV29-1 and TRBJ2-1; D perhaps matches TRBD1 (5 bases). With 3 bases removed from V and 0 bases from J, the gap between germline ends came to 9 bases. The CDR3 has 14 amino acids. From germline, CDR1 is SQVTM and CDR2 ANQGSEA. The CDR3 is CSVEGRISYNEQFF. For the CDR3, the DNA is TGCAGCGTTGAGGGGCGGATCTCCTACAATGAGCAGTTCTTC.

The V gene is TRBV9, the J gene TRBJ2-7; 7 nucleotides agree with TRBD2. Germline-derived CDR1 and CDR2 are SGDLS and YYNGEE. The V segment lost 3 bases and the J segment 0 bases; nucleotides outside the gene matches: 12. The CDR3 is 17 residues long. The CDR3 nucleotides read TGTGCCAGCAGCGCCCTGCGCGCGCGGGAGAACTCCTACGAGCAGTACTTC. It codes for CASSALRARENSYEQYF. Supplemented by reference TRBV9 and TRBJ2-7, the full variable domain reads DSGVTQTPKHLITATGQRVTLRCSPRSGDLSVYWYQQSLDQGLQFLIQYYNGEERAKGNILERFSAQQFPDLHSELNLSSLELGDSALYFCASSALRARENSYEQYFGPGTRLTVT.

The CDR3 bases are TGTGCCAGCTCACCAGGGAGGGGACAGGCCGTAGGGGAGCAGTTCTTC. Translation: CASSPGRGQAVGEQFF. The chain combines TRBV18 with TRBJ2-1; a weak D match, TRBD1 (8 bases). The CDR3 runs to 16 residues. The germline CDR1 and CDR2 sequences are KGHSH and LQKENI. With 2 bases removed from V and 10 bases from J, the gap between germline ends came to 21 bases.

This chain uses TRBV29-1 with TRBJ2-7; 8 positions agree with TRBD2. Germline loops: CDR1 SQVTM, CDR2 ANQGSEA. The J segment lost 6 bases and the V segment lost 6 bases, leaving 10 bases of the junction unmatched. The length of the CDR3 is 13 residues. The CDR3 DNA is TGCAGCGTATTACTAGCGGACCTCGGCGAGCAGTACTTC. It translates to CSVLLADLGEQYF.

To note about this clone: At the DNA level, this CDR3 is encoded by other sequences in the same sample as well. This chain links TRBV18 with TRBJ2-3; D uncertain. This CDR3 comprises 13 residues. Trimming took off 4 bases at V and 2 bases at J, with 7 bases between the two ends. In germline, CDR1 is KGHSH, CDR2 LQKENI. This CDR3 is CASSQTSTDTQYF. The CDR3 bases are TGTGCCAGCTCACAAACATCCACAGATACGCAGTATTTT.

The rearrangement uses TRBV28 and TRBJ1-1; 8 positions agree with TRBD1. The CDR3 is made up of 17 amino acids. Per germline, CDR1 MDHEN and CDR2 SYDVKM. The V and J ends lost 2 bases and 1 base, in that order; junction bases with no gene match: 9. The CDR3 loop reads CASSLRPGTGENTEAFF. DNA of the CDR3: TGTGCCAGCAGTTTAAGACCGGGGACAGGAGAGAACACTGAAGCTTTCTTT.

The V call is TRBV4-3, the J call TRBJ1-3; D uncertain. This CDR3 has 15 residues. The V gene lost 0 bases and the J gene lost 1 base, with 7 bases spanning the gap. CDR1 and CDR2 (germline): LGHNA, YSLEER. The CDR3 DNA reads as TGCGCCAGCAGCCAAGATGCCCAGTCTGGAAACACCATATATTTT. This codes for CASSQDAQSGNTIYF.

A single count supports this clone. V gene TRBV6-5 combines with J gene TRBJ1-2, with 7 bases matching TRBD1. CDR3 length: 14 amino acids. The germline V gene encodes CDR1 MNHEY and CDR2 SVGAGI. The trim removed 6 bases at V and 5 bases at J, leaving 9 bases unmatched. CDR3 region: CASSDQGGPYGYTF. The CDR3 region has the DNA TGTGCCAGCAGCGATCAGGGGGGTCCTTATGGCTACACCTTC.

For the CDR3, the DNA is TGTGCCAGCAGCTCCGGGCAGGGGGCGCGGAGCGAGCAGTACTTC. This encodes CASSSGQGARSEQYF. The chain joins TRBV11-2 to TRBJ2-7; 8 positions match TRBD1. This CDR3 is built from 15 residues. Germline CDR1 and CDR2: SGHAT and FQNNGV. The J segment lost 6 bases and the V segment lost 4 bases, leaving 11 bases of the junction unmatched.

The chain is built from TRBV10-2 and TRBJ1-5; D perhaps matches TRBD1 (5 bases). The CDR3 extends over 14 amino acids. Trimming left V 3 bases short and J 4 bases short, with 10 bases between. Germline-derived CDR1 and CDR2 are WSHSY and SAAADI. CDR3 loop: CASSDRGRNQPQHF. The DNA of the CDR3 is TGCGCCAGCAGTGATAGGGGCAGAAATCAGCCCCAGCATTTT.

The chain links TRBV9 to TRBJ2-7, with 8 positions matching TRBD1. J lost 3 bases, V lost 1 base, and 3 bases had no gene match. Germline lookup yields CDR1 SGDLS and CDR2 YYNGEE. The CDR3 has 14 amino acids. The CDR3 sequence: CASSVYGQGYEQYF. CDR3 DNA sequence: TGTGCCAGCAGCGTATACGGACAGGGCTACGAGCAGTACTTC.